The T cell receptor (beta chain) described here comes from a study of cytomegalovirus exposure and HLA in healthy donors. Germline CDR1 is MNHEY and CDR2 is SMNVEV (reference sequence). This CDR3 is built from 11 residues. V gave up 4 bases and J gave up 12 bases, with 12 bases separating them. Study-level results: Earlier analysis found most TCR beta V segments productive about 87% or about 30% of the time.

Primers included in the PCR were 60 Vbeta and 13 Jbeta primers. The repertoire was sequenced with immunoSEQ multiplex PCR; TCRdb's copy has only in-frame clones and lacks some. The sample holds over 250,000 clones, just over 70% seen once. Regarding this clone: Its antigen is still unknown.

Material for sequencing was PBMCs. The sequence was collected from a female donor in good health and CMV-seronegative. The gene calls are TRBV27 and TRBJ1-2; D might be TRBD1 (5 bases). The CDR3, as DNA: TGTGCCAGCAGTTCCCAGGGAAGACACACCTTC. Protein sequence: CASSSQGRHTF.